These T cell receptor beta chains were read from a single sample in a study of multiple sclerosis patients with progressive multifocal leukoencephalopathy. The table came from immunoSEQ multiplex PCR; TCRdb's copy has only in-frame clones and leaves some out. The table includes approximately 31,000 clones, around 91% detected once. Sequenced: PBMCs. The receptor set was obtained from a human donor with multiple sclerosis. Both conserved end residues are part of each CDR3. The order of the fields is J gene, D gene, V gene, clone size, CDR3 protein, CDR3 DNA. A D gene is named only where the DNA matches it firmly. The size of a clone is reported for some rows only, either as once, few or many, or as a class for expanded clones.

j_call: TRBJ1-1; d_call: TRBD1; v_call: TRBV19; clone_size: -; cdr3_aa: CASSGGLGLWNTEAFF; cdr3_nt: TGTGCCAGTTCAGGGGGCTTGGGGTTATGGAACACTGAAGCTTTCTTT
j_call: TRBJ1-2; d_call: TRBD1; v_call: TRBV25-1; clone_size: -; cdr3_aa: CASSDIGTGNGYTF; cdr3_nt: TGTGCCAGCAGTGACATAGGGACAGGGAATGGCTACACCTTC
j_call: TRBJ2-1; d_call: -; v_call: TRBV28; clone_size: -; cdr3_aa: CASSLGRWEQFF; cdr3_nt: TGTGCCAGCAGTTTGGGTCGGTGGGAGCAGTTCTTC
j_call: TRBJ2-2; d_call: TRBD2; v_call: TRBV19; clone_size: -; cdr3_aa: CAPNLLAGADGELFF; cdr3_nt: TGTGCCCCCAACCTCTTAGCGGGAGCGGACGGGGAGCTGTTTTTT
j_call: TRBJ1-5; d_call: -; v_call: TRBV14; clone_size: -; cdr3_aa: CASSQDLGQPQHF; cdr3_nt: TGTGCCAGCAGCCAAGATCTGGGACAGCCCCAGCATTTT
j_call: TRBJ2-3; d_call: -; v_call: TRBV28; clone_size: -; cdr3_aa: CASSFGFSTDTQYF; cdr3_nt: TGTGCCAGCAGTTTTGGTTTTAGCACAGATACGCAGTATTTT
j_call: TRBJ1-6; d_call: TRBD1; v_call: TRBV30; clone_size: -; cdr3_aa: CAWRGGQTNSPLHF; cdr3_nt: TGTGCCTGGAGGGGGGGACAGACAAATTCACCCCTCCACTTT
j_call: TRBJ2-7; d_call: -; v_call: TRBV18; clone_size: -; cdr3_aa: CASSPGLGSYEQYF; cdr3_nt: TGTGCCAGCTCACCAGGGTTAGGCTCCTACGAGCAGTACTTC
j_call: TRBJ2-1; d_call: -; v_call: TRBV27; clone_size: -; cdr3_aa: CASSLLLAHNEQFF; cdr3_nt: TGTGCCAGCAGTTTATTGTTAGCCCACAATGAGCAGTTCTTC
j_call: TRBJ2-1; d_call: -; v_call: TRBV18; clone_size: -; cdr3_aa: CASSLRQDNEQFF; cdr3_nt: TGTGCCAGCTCACTTCGACAGGACAATGAGCAGTTCTTC
j_call: TRBJ2-7; d_call: TRBD2; v_call: TRBV27; clone_size: -; cdr3_aa: CASSFNIGTSSYEQYF; cdr3_nt: TGTGCCAGCAGTTTTAACATAGGGACTAGCAGTTACGAGCAGTACTTC
j_call: TRBJ2-3; d_call: -; v_call: TRBV7-6; clone_size: -; cdr3_aa: CASSSLVPTDTQYF; cdr3_nt: TGTGCCAGCAGCTCCCTGGTCCCCACAGATACGCAGTATTTT
j_call: TRBJ2-7; d_call: -; v_call: TRBV11-3; clone_size: -; cdr3_aa: CASSLEVVAEYEQYF; cdr3_nt: TGTGCCAGCAGCTTAGAGGTTGTAGCGGAGTACGAGCAGTACTTC
j_call: TRBJ2-1; d_call: -; v_call: TRBV5-8; clone_size: -; cdr3_aa: CASSWDNYNEQFF; cdr3_nt: TGTGCCAGCAGTTGGGACAACTACAATGAGCAGTTCTTC
j_call: TRBJ1-1; d_call: -; v_call: TRBV19; clone_size: -; cdr3_aa: CASSITGATEAFF; cdr3_nt: TGTGCCAGTAGTATTACGGGGGCCACTGAAGCTTTCTTT
j_call: TRBJ1-1; d_call: TRBD1; v_call: TRBV5-4; clone_size: few; cdr3_aa: CASSPGTGGTEAFF; cdr3_nt: TGTGCCAGCAGCCCCGGGACAGGGGGCACTGAAGCTTTCTTT
j_call: TRBJ2-1; d_call: -; v_call: TRBV4-2; clone_size: -; cdr3_aa: CASSQGPLGNEQFF; cdr3_nt: TGTGCCAGCAGCCAGGGGCCATTGGGGAATGAGCAGTTCTTC
j_call: TRBJ2-1; d_call: TRBD2; v_call: TRBV19; clone_size: -; cdr3_aa: CATKLAGVYEQFF; cdr3_nt: TGTGCCACAAAACTAGCGGGAGTCTATGAGCAGTTCTTC
j_call: TRBJ2-7; d_call: TRBD1; v_call: TRBV6-1; clone_size: once; cdr3_aa: CASSEARDSPYF; cdr3_nt: TGTGCCAGCAGTGAGGCCCGGGACAGCCCGTACTTC
j_call: TRBJ1-3; d_call: -; v_call: TRBV7-2; clone_size: -; cdr3_aa: CASGDGNTIYF; cdr3_nt: TGTGCCAGCGGGGACGGGAACACCATATATTTT
j_call: TRBJ2-2; d_call: -; v_call: TRBV7-3; clone_size: few; cdr3_aa: CASSLQVAPGGELFF; cdr3_nt: TGTGCCAGCAGCTTACAGGTCGCCCCGGGCGGGGAGCTGTTTTTT